These T cell receptor beta chains were read from a single sample in a study of blood T cell repertoires in COVID-19. Some clones are missing from TCRdb's copy, which holds only in-frame ones; the method was immunoSEQ multiplex PCR. The data show roughly 81,000 clones, around four fifths seen once. Input material: peripheral blood. Receptors were obtained from a woman in her 70s with acute or convalescent COVID-19. The CDR3 runs from the conserved cysteine through the conserved F or W. Some rows mark clone size as missing; the rest say once, few, many or name a class of expanded clone.

CDR3	size	J	V
CASSLEDRNTDTQYF	-	TRBJ2-3	TRBV5-1
CATSEPGRDNEQFF	-	TRBJ2-1	TRBV24-1
CASSLGDGTYEQYF	-	TRBJ2-7	TRBV7-9
CASSVNRAHEQFF	-	TRBJ2-1	TRBV19
CATDRGTSTDTQYF	-	TRBJ2-3	TRBV19
CASSPRTGDNSPLHF	-	TRBJ1-6	TRBV5-1
CASSSRSGYGYTF	-	TRBJ1-2	TRBV6-5
CAISETGQGANEQYF	-	TRBJ2-7	TRBV10-3
CASSLADTVYNSPLHF	-	TRBJ1-6	TRBV7-8
CASSQGSGPGAGNTIYF	-	TRBJ1-3	TRBV4-1
CASSPLSRNSPLHF	-	TRBJ1-6	TRBV2
CASSPLQRNTEAFF	-	TRBJ1-1	TRBV18
CASSPRDREEGELFF	-	TRBJ2-2	TRBV5-1
CASSESPGLNTEAFF	-	TRBJ1-1	TRBV6-1
CASSQAHRQATEAFF	-	TRBJ1-1	TRBV4-2
CASTRGTEAFF	-	TRBJ1-1	TRBV27
CASSQSIRQGETQYF	-	TRBJ2-5	TRBV4-1
CASSRRVNEAFF	-	TRBJ1-1	TRBV3-1/TRBV3-2
CASGDRDWDEQFF	-	TRBJ2-1	TRBV6-5
CASSGANYGYTF	-	TRBJ1-2	TRBV9
CASSLERQTQNQPQHF	-	TRBJ1-5	TRBV4-1
CASSPTGGNNSPLHF	-	TRBJ1-6	TRBV18
CASSPPRAPMNTEAFF	-	TRBJ1-1	TRBV6-2/TRBV6-3
CASSPDRGANYGYTF	-	TRBJ1-2	TRBV11-1
CASSLQPDRAATQYF	-	TRBJ2-5	TRBV14
CASSLRTGGIDNEQFF	-	TRBJ2-1	TRBV19
CASSVTSLTTQYF	-	TRBJ2-3	TRBV27
CASSVDNSNQPQHF	few	TRBJ1-5	TRBV4-1
CASSYSFNSRNTIYF	-	TRBJ1-3	TRBV6-5
CASSYDYRATLYGYTF	-	TRBJ1-2	TRBV6-5
CASGTHSPTNEKLFF	-	TRBJ1-4	TRBV6-5
CASSLRGGETEAFF	-	TRBJ1-1	TRBV7-9
CATSRAGANEKLFF	-	TRBJ1-4	TRBV15
CASTPNRGQGYTF	-	TRBJ1-2	TRBV19
CAWSVQRGSSYEQYF	once	TRBJ2-7	TRBV30
CASGLESSYNSPLHF	-	TRBJ1-6	TRBV13
CASSLTTAGQGNEKLFF	-	TRBJ1-4	TRBV19
CASKETPGQVQETQYF	-	TRBJ2-5	TRBV5-1
CASDDRGTGELFF	-	TRBJ2-2	TRBV19
CASSLGTGPQETQYF	-	TRBJ2-5	TRBV7-9
CASSTQGQAGELFF	-	TRBJ2-2	TRBV2
CASSPEGGVRELFF	-	TRBJ2-2	TRBV7-6
CASSPRGGTVTYNEQFF	-	TRBJ2-1	TRBV19
CASSLQAPNTEAFF	-	TRBJ1-1	TRBV28
CAWSPGGNSPLHF	-	TRBJ1-6	TRBV30
CASSFGLIAEDEQFF	-	TRBJ2-1	TRBV11-1
CASSSWGLAGPTDTQYF	-	TRBJ2-3	TRBV5-1
CASREGQNTGELFF	once	TRBJ2-2	TRBV18
CASSLEPVGNTIYF	-	TRBJ1-3	TRBV5-1
CASSLGSGASDTGELFF	-	TRBJ2-2	TRBV11-3
CASSAPLGQGINTIYF	-	TRBJ1-3	TRBV9
CASIFSRRINTGELFF	-	TRBJ2-2	TRBV28
CASNHLLGAGQPQHF	-	TRBJ1-5	TRBV19
CASTPTGGFGEAFF	-	TRBJ1-1	TRBV5-1
CASGNGGTLSYNEQFF	-	TRBJ2-1	TRBV18
CATSREFGQGDTEAFF	-	TRBJ1-1	TRBV15
CASSFRGDRRNNEQFF	-	TRBJ2-1	TRBV27
CATSRHTGNYGYTF	few	TRBJ1-2	TRBV15